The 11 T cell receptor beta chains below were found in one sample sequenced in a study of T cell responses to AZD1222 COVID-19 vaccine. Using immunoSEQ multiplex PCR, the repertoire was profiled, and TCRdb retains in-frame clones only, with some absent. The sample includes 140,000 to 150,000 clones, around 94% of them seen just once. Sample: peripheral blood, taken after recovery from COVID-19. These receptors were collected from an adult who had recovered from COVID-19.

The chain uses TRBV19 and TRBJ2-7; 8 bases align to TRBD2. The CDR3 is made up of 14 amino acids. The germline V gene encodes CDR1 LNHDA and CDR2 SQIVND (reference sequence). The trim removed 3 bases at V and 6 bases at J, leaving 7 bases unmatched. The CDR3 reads CASSMLAGTGEQYF. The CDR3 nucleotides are TGTGCCAGTAGTATGTTAGCGGGGACCGGCGAGCAGTACTTC.

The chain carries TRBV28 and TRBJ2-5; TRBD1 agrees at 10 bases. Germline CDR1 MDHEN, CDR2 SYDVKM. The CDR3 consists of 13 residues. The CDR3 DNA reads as TGTGCATCAGGACAGGGGGGGATGGGGACCCAGTACTTC. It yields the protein CASGQGGMGTQYF.

CDR3 protein: CASSSGTSSYGYTF. DNA of the CDR3: TGTGCCAGCAGCTCCGGGACCTCTTCCTATGGCTACACCTTC. This rearrangement joins TRBV7-8 to TRBJ1-2; D may be TRBD1 (5 bases). The germline CDR1 and CDR2 sequences are SGHVS and FQNEAQ. This CDR3 has 14 residues. The ends were cut back, 4 bases at V and 4 bases at J, with 13 bases in the middle.

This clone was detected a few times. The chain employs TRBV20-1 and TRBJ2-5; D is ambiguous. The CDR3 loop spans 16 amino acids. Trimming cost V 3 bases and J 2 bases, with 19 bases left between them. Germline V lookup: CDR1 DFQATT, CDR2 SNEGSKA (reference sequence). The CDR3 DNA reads TGCAGTGCTAGTCCATATGCGAGTTCCGGGCAAGAGACCCAGTACTTC. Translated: CSASPYASSGQETQYF.

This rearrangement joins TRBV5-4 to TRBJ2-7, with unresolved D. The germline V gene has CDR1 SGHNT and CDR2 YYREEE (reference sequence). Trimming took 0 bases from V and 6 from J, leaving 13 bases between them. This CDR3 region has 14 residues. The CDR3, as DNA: TGTGCCAGCAGCTTGGGCCTATTCCCGGGCGAGCAGTACTTC. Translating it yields CASSLGLFPGEQYF. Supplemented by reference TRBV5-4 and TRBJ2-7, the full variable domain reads ETGVTQSPTHLIKTRGQQVTLRCSSQSGHNTVSWYQQALGQGPQFIFQYYREEENGRGNFPPRFSGLQFPNYSSELNVNALELDDSALYLCASSLGLFPGEQYFGPGTRLTVT.

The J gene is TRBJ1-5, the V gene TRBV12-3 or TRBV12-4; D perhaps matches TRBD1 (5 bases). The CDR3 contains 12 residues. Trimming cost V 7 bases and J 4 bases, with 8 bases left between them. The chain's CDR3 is CASTRGNQPQHF. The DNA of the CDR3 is TGTGCCAGCACTCGGGGGAATCAGCCCCAGCATTTT.

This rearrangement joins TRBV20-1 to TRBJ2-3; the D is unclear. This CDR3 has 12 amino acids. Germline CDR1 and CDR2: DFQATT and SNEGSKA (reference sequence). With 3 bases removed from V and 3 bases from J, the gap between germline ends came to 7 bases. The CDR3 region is CSASIGTDTQYF. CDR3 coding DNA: TGCAGTGCTAGTATTGGGACAGATACGCAGTATTTT.

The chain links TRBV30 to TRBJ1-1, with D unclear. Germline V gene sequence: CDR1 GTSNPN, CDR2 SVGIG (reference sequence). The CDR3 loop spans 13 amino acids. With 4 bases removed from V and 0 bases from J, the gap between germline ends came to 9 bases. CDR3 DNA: TGTGCCTGGAACAAAGGGTTGAACACTGAAGCTTTCTTT. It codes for CAWNKGLNTEAFF.

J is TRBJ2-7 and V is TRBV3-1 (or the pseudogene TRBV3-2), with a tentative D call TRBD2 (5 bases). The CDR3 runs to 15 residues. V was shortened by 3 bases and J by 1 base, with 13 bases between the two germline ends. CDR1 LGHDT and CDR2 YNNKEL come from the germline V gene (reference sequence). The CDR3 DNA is TGTGCCAGCAGCCAGGCCCCTAGCTCGTCCTACGAGCAGTACTTC. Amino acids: CASSQAPSSSYEQYF.

CDR3 coding DNA: TGTGCCAGCAGAGAGGCTAGCTCCTACAATGAGCAGTTCTTC. Translation: CASREASSYNEQFF. The chain combines TRBV2 with TRBJ2-1; no clear D. The V end lost 6 bases, the J end lost 0 bases, and 9 bases lay between the germline ends. This CDR3 has 14 residues. The germline V gene encodes CDR1 SNHLY and CDR2 FYNNEI. Variable domain in full (rest from reference TRBV2 and TRBJ2-1): EPEVTQTPSHQVTQMGQEVILRCVPISNHLYFYWYRQILGQKVEFLVSFYNNEISEKSEIFDDQFSVERPDGSNFTLKIRSTKLEDSAMYFCASREASSYNEQFFGPGTRLTVL.

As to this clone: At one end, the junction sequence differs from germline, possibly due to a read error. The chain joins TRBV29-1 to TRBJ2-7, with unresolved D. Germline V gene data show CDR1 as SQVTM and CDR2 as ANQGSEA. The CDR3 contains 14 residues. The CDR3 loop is CSVPGRHPSSEQYF. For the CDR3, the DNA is TGCAGCGTACCTGGTAGGCACCCATCCTCCGAGCAGTACTTC.